The 8 T cell receptor beta chains in this list originate from one sample, sequenced in a study of blood T cells in healthy people across ages. With a J-beta primer mix and a sample-barcoded 5' primer, a second PCR ran about 7 to 11 cycles. TCRdb reprocessed the 5' RACE reads with MiXCR, giving one entry per CDR3 protein. In the table there are about 1.1 million distinct CDR3 sequences, roughly two fifths of which are singletons. The specimen sequenced was blood. These receptors all stem from a man aged 18 to 30 in good health.

This clonotype was seen a handful of times. The chain joins TRBV6-2 or TRBV6-3 to TRBJ2-1; D perhaps matches TRBD1 (5 bases). Per germline, CDR1 MNHEY and CDR2 SVGEGT. Trimming stripped 6 bases from V and 0 bases from J, with 12 bases between. This CDR3 has 15 residues. Here the CDR3 reads CASRILDSSYNEQFF. CDR3 nucleotide sequence: TGTGCCAGCAGGATCCTCGACAGCTCCTACAATGAGCAGTTCTTC.

The chain links TRBV7-2 to TRBJ2-1, with D possibly matching TRBD2 (6 bases). V was clipped by 0 bases and J by 3 bases, with 9 bases between them. Germline-derived CDR1 and CDR2 are SGHTA and FQGNSA. There are 15 residues in the CDR3. Here the CDR3 reads CASSLAAGYYNEQFF. In DNA, the CDR3 is TGTGCCAGCAGCTTAGCGGCGGGGTACTACAATGAGCAGTTCTTC.

In this sample, this clonotype is medium-sized. This sequence joins TRBV12-3 or TRBV12-4 and TRBJ2-5, with TRBD1 matching over 8 bases. The CDR3 sequence is 14 residues long. The trim removed 6 bases at V and 3 bases at J, leaving 6 bases unmatched. Written as DNA, the CDR3 is TGTGCCAGCAGCACCTCGGACAGGGAAGAGACCCAGTACTTC. It translates to CASSTSDREETQYF.

The sample holds many counts of this clonotype. The chain combines TRBV10-3 with TRBJ1-4, with D unresolved. CDR3 size: 14 residues. With 0 bases removed from V and 8 bases from J, the gap between germline ends came to 10 bases. Germline values: CDR1 ENHRY, CDR2 SYGVKD. The CDR3 region has the DNA TGTGCCATCAGTGAGTCTGGCACGGGGGAAAAACTGTTTTTT. As protein: CAISESGTGEKLFF.

This sequence joins TRBV27 and TRBJ2-7; maybe TRBD2 (5 bases). Germline CDR1 reads MNHEY; CDR2 reads SMNVEV (reference sequence). The V end was cut by 5 bases, the J end by 0 bases, with 29 bases between. The CDR3 covers 20 residues. The CDR3 protein is CASSPSAESIRGVGSYEQYF. CDR3 DNA: TGTGCCAGCAGTCCATCCGCCGAATCTATCCGGGGAGTGGGCTCCTACGAGCAGTACTTC.

This clonotype has a single count. The genes are TRBV7-9 and TRBJ1-6, with D perhaps matching TRBD1 (5 bases). CDR3 length equals 13 residues. V was trimmed by 2 bases and J by 10 bases, leaving 9 bases between them. Looked up from germline, CDR1 is SEHNR and CDR2 is FQNEAQ (reference sequence). CDR3 region: CASSLLGESPLHF. CDR3 DNA sequence: TGTGCCAGCAGCTTATTGGGGGAATCACCCCTCCACTTT.

V gene TRBV14 combines with J gene TRBJ2-2; no reliable D call. CDR1 is SGHDN and CDR2 is FVKESK in the germline V gene. Between the trimmed V and J ends, which lost 6 bases and 4 bases, there was a span of 12 bases. CDR3 size: 14 residues. CDR3 DNA sequence: TGTGCCAGCAGTCGGCCAGGCGGCACCGGGGAGCTGTTTTTT. It yields the protein CASSRPGGTGELFF.

This chain uses TRBV20-1 with TRBJ1-2, with D hard to call. The CDR3 runs to 14 residues. The V end was cut by 3 bases, the J end by 1 base, with 12 bases between. Germline V gene data show CDR1 as DFQATT and CDR2 as SNEGSKA (reference sequence). DNA for the CDR3: TGCAGTGCTAGTCCGGGCACCTATAACTATGGCTACACCTTC. As protein: CSASPGTYNYGYTF.